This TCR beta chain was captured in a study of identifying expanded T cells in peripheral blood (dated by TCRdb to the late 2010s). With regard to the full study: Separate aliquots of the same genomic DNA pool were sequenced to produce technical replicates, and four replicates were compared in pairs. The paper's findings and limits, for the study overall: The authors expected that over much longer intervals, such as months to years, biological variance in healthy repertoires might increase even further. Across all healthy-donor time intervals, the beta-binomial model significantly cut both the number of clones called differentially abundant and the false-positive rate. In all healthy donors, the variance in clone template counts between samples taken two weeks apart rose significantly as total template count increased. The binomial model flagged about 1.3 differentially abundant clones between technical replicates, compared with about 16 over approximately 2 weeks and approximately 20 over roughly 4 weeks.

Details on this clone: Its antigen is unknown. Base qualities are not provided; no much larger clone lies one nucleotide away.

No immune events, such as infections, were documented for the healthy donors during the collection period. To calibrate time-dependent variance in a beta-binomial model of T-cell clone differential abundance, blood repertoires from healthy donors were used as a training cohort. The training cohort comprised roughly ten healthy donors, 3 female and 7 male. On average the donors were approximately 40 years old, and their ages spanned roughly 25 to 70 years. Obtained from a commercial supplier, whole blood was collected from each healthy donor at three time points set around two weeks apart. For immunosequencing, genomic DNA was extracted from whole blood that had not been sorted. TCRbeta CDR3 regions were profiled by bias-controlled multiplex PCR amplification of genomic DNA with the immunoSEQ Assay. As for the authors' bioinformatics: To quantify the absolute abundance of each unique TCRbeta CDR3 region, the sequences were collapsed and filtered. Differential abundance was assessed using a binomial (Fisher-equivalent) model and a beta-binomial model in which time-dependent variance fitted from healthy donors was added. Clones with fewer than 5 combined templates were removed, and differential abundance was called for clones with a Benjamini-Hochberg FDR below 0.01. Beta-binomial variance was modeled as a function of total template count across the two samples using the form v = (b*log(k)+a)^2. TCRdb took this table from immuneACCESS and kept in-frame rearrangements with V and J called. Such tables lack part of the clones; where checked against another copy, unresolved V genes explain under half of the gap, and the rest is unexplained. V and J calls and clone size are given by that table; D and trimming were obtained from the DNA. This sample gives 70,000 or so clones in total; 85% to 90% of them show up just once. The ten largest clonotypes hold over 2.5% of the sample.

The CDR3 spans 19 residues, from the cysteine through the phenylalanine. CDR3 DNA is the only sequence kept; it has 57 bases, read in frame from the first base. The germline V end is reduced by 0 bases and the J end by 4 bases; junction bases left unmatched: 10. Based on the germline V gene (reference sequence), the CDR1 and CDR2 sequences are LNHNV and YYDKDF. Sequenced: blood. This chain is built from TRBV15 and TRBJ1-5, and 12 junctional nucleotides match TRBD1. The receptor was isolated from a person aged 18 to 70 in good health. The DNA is TGTGCCACCAGCAGAGATCTCCCGGGACAGGGGGCAGGGAATCAGCCCCAGCATTTT. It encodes CATSRDLPGQGAGNQPQHF.